These 18 T cell receptor beta chains were sequenced from one sample in a study of blood T cell repertoires in COVID-19 (dated by TCRdb to about 2020). Libraries came from the immunoSEQ multiplex PCR assay. The table was pulled from immuneACCESS by TCRdb, which kept in-frame rearrangements only. Such tables lose some clones; where checked, under half of the loss comes from unresolved V genes, and the rest has no known cause. In this sample the table shows 70,000 to 90,000 clones, more than 75% of which occur a single time. Roughly 8% of the sample rests with the top ten. Input material: peripheral blood. The receptors were gathered from a man over 45 with active COVID-19.

The chain carries TRBV28 and TRBJ1-2; 8 positions match TRBD1. From germline, CDR1 is MDHEN and CDR2 SYDVKM. The length of the CDR3 is 14 residues. V shed 11 bases, J shed 0 bases, and the junction held 8 bases outside the gene matches. CDR3 coding DNA: TGTGCCGCCGCGGACAGGGTAACTAACTATGGCTACACCTTC. Amino acid sequence: CAAADRVTNYGYTF.

This chain uses TRBV28 with TRBJ1-5; D is uncertain. V gave up 2 bases and J gave up 6 bases, with 5 bases separating them. The germline gives CDR1 MDHEN, CDR2 SYDVKM. This CDR3 region has 12 residues. Here the CDR3 reads CASSLVGQPQHF. CDR3 nucleotides: TGTGCCAGCAGTTTAGTCGGTCAGCCCCAGCATTTT.

This clone has only a few counts. This chain uses TRBV6-2 or TRBV6-3 with TRBJ1-5, with TRBD1 matching over 7 bases. The CDR3 is made up of 17 amino acids. After removal of 4 bases from V and 2 bases from J, the junction contained 11 bases not matched to a gene. Germline CDR1 is MNHEY and CDR2 is SVGEGT. CDR3 sequence reads: CASSFLDRDPRNQPQHF. Here the CDR3 DNA reads TGTGCCAGCAGTTTCCTTGACAGGGATCCTCGCAATCAGCCCCAGCATTTT.

The V and J genes are TRBV6-2 or TRBV6-3 and TRBJ2-5; 9 nucleotides match TRBD1. V gave up 3 bases and J gave up 9 bases; unmatched junction bases: 17. Germline V gene data show CDR1 as MNHEY and CDR2 as SVGEGT. This CDR3 region has 17 residues. This CDR3 reads CASSYTTAGQGPEAQYF. The CDR3 bases are TGTGCCAGCAGTTATACGACGGCGGGACAGGGTCCGGAGGCCCAGTACTTC.

This clone has more than one count but fewer than ten. The chain links TRBV6-5 to TRBJ1-1, with D unclear. V was shortened by 6 bases and J by 1 base, with 9 bases between the two germline ends. Germline-derived CDR1 and CDR2 are MNHEY and SVGAGI. The length of the CDR3 is 13 residues. As DNA, the CDR3 is TGTGCCAGCAGACACACCGCGAACACTGAAGCTTTCTTT. Translation gives CASRHTANTEAFF.

The V gene is TRBV5-1, the J gene TRBJ1-2; tentative D call: TRBD1 (6 bases). Germline CDR1 is SGHRS and CDR2 is YFSETQ. The CDR3 sequence is 15 residues long. V lost 4 bases and J 4 bases, leaving 17 bases between the germline ends. In DNA, the CDR3 is TGCGCCAGCAGCGCCCGAGGGGGGGCGGCCTATGGCTACACCTTC. Its protein is CASSARGGAAYGYTF. Together with reference TRBV5-1 and TRBJ1-2, the CDR3 gives the full variable domain: KAGVTQTPRYLIKTRGQQVTLSCSPISGHRSVSWYQQTPGQGLQFLFEYFSETQRNKGNFPGRFSGRQFSNSRSEMNVSTLELGDSALYLCASSARGGAAYGYTFGSGTRLTVV.

CDR3 sequence reads: CASSQTNTEAFF. As DNA, the CDR3 is TGTGCCAGCAGCCAAACTAACACTGAAGCTTTCTTT. The chain carries TRBV5-4 and TRBJ1-1; unclear D gene. This CDR3 contains 12 residues. Germline lookup yields CDR1 SGHNT and CDR2 YYREEE (reference sequence). The ends were cut back, 4 bases at V and 2 bases at J, with 6 bases in the middle.

The rearrangement links TRBV29-1 to TRBJ1-1, with 7 bases lining up with TRBD1. Germline CDR1 is SQVTM and CDR2 is ANQGSEA. This CDR3 spans 13 amino acids. V shed 7 bases and J 5 bases; nucleotides not matched to a gene: 10. Here the CDR3 DNA reads TGCAGCGCTCTTTGGCAGGGGGGTACTGAAGCTTTCTTT. Its translation is CSALWQGGTEAFF. The whole variable domain, remainder taken from reference TRBV29-1 and TRBJ1-1, is SAVISQKPSRDICQRGTSLTIQCQVDSQVTMMFWYRQQPGQSLTLIATANQGSEATYESGFVIDKFPISRPNLTFSTLTVSNMSPEDSSIYLCSALWQGGTEAFFGQGTRLTVV.

The chain couples TRBV19 to TRBJ2-7; D remains ambiguous. This CDR3 has 11 residues. The germline V gene encodes CDR1 LNHDA and CDR2 SQIVND (reference sequence). V gave up 5 bases and J gave up 3 bases, with 5 bases separating them. CDR3 loop: CASSSFYEQYF. CDR3 coding DNA: TGTGCCAGTAGTTCATTCTACGAGCAGTACTTC.

CDR3 DNA: TGTGCCAGCAGCTTGGCCGGGGGGCCAGGAAACACCATATATTTT. Translation: CASSLAGGPGNTIYF. The chain has TRBV5-4 and TRBJ1-3, with D possibly TRBD1 on 6 matching bases. This CDR3 is built from 15 residues. Trimming removed 0 bases at V and 4 bases at J, with 11 bases between. Germline CDR1 SGHNT, CDR2 YYREEE (reference sequence).

The V gene is TRBV5-4, the J gene TRBJ2-5; possible D gene TRBD2, 6 bases. The germline gives CDR1 SGHNT, CDR2 YYREEE (reference sequence). This CDR3 comprises 14 residues. V was shortened by 1 base and J by 2 bases, with 9 bases between the two germline ends. This CDR3 reads CASSLLDYQETQYF. As DNA, the CDR3 is TGTGCCAGCAGCTTGCTGGACTATCAAGAGACCCAGTACTTC.

The V call is TRBV6-6, the J call TRBJ2-2; TRBD2 matches at 14 bases. V lost 7 bases, J lost 6 bases, and 4 bases stayed unmatched. From germline, CDR1 is MNHNY and CDR2 SVGAGI (reference sequence). CDR3 length equals 15 residues. The CDR3 bases are TGTGCCAGCACCCCGGGACTAGCGGGAGCCGGGGAGCTGTTTTTT. Amino acids: CASTPGLAGAGELFF.

The chain is built from TRBV7-9 and TRBJ2-6; D gene ambiguous. CDR3 length equals 15 residues. Germline lookup yields CDR1 SEHNR and CDR2 FQNEAQ (reference sequence). V was trimmed by 1 base and J by 2 bases, leaving 6 bases between them. The CDR3 sequence: CASSLVLPGANVLTF. The DNA for the CDR3 is TGTGCCAGCAGCTTAGTACTCCCTGGGGCCAACGTCCTGACTTTC. Together with reference TRBV7-9 and TRBJ2-6, the CDR3 gives the full variable domain: DTGVSQNPRHKITKRGQNVTFRCDPISEHNRLYWYRQTLGQGPEFLTYFQNEAQLEKSRLLSDRFSAERPKGSFSTLEIQRTEQGDSAMYLCASSLVLPGANVLTFGAGSRLTVL.

V gene TRBV18 combines with J gene TRBJ2-7, with 9 positions matching TRBD1. The V and J ends lost 3 bases and 4 bases, in that order; junction bases with no gene match: 4. The CDR3 runs 14 residues. CDR1 KGHSH and CDR2 LQKENI come from the germline V gene. The DNA for the CDR3 is TGTGCCAGCTCACCCTACAGGGGGCGGTACGAGCAGTACTTC. It yields the protein CASSPYRGRYEQYF.

The chain employs TRBV24-1 and TRBJ2-6; 7 positions agree with TRBD1. CDR3 length: 15 amino acids. V dropped 7 bases and J dropped 2; count of bases not matched to a gene: 4. Germline values: CDR1 KGHDR, CDR2 SFDVKD. The CDR3 nucleotides read TGTGCCACCAGCGACAGGGTTGCTGGGGCCAACGTCCTGACTTTC. Translation gives CATSDRVAGANVLTF.

The CDR3 protein is CASSRGLNTEAFF. The CDR3 bases are TGTGCCAGCAGTCGGGGATTGAACACTGAAGCTTTCTTT. The chain carries TRBV7-9 and TRBJ1-1; unclear D gene. The CDR3 consists of 13 residues. The ends were cut back, 6 bases at V and 0 bases at J, with 8 bases in the middle. The germline V gene encodes CDR1 SEHNR and CDR2 FQNEAQ (reference sequence).

The chain couples TRBV6-2 or TRBV6-3 to TRBJ1-2, with D perhaps matching TRBD1 (6 bases). Trimming took off 6 bases at V and 7 bases at J, with 12 bases between the two ends. The CDR3 runs to 12 residues. Germline V gene sequence: CDR1 MNHEY, CDR2 SVGEGT. The CDR3, as DNA: TGTGCCAGCAGCGGTGACAGGTTTGGCTACACCTTC. Amino acid sequence: CASSGDRFGYTF.

The V call is TRBV9, the J call TRBJ2-7, with D tentatively TRBD2 (5 bases). The V gene lost 7 bases and the J gene lost 5 bases, with 13 bases spanning the gap. The CDR3 is 12 amino acids. Germline CDR1 is SGDLS and CDR2 is YYNGEE. CDR3 amino acids: CASSASGDEQYF. The CDR3 coding sequence is TGTGCCAGCTCTGCCTCCGGGGACGAGCAGTACTTC.